The 14 T cell receptor beta chains below come from one sample, sequenced in a study of spatial heterogeneity in lung cancer. TCRdb re-analysed the 5' RACE reads in MiXCR, keeping a single row per CDR3 protein. This sample yields approximately 20,000 distinct CDR3 sequences, of which over 8.5% are seen a single time; about 20% belongs to the top ten. Time point specified: blood at routine non-recurrence follow-up after resection. The starting material was PBMCs, obtained at follow-up. These receptor sequences come from a male donor with early-stage non-small cell lung cancer.

This clonotype was recorded a few times. The genes are TRBV7-6 and TRBJ1-3; unclear D gene. The CDR3 totals 15 residues. V lost 5 bases and J lost 3, with 14 bases in between. Germline V gene data show CDR1 as SGHVS and CDR2 as FNYEAQ. The CDR3 is CASSPSTFLGNTIYF. The DNA for the CDR3 is TGTGCCAGCAGCCCTAGCACCTTTCTTGGAAACACCATATATTTT.

The chain recombines TRBV18 with TRBJ2-7; 9 nucleotides line up with TRBD2. CDR3 length: 17 amino acids. The germline V gene has CDR1 KGHSH and CDR2 LQKENI. Losses at the gene ends were 0 bases for V and 2 bases for J; bases not matched to a gene: 8. The CDR3 region is CASSPPGVGTSPYEQYF. In DNA form, the CDR3 reads TGTGCCAGCTCACCACCAGGCGTCGGGACTAGCCCCTACGAGCAGTACTTC.

This clonotype was detected many times. For the CDR3, the DNA is TGTGCCAGCAGTTTTGGCGGATACCAAGAGACCCAGTACTTC. Translation gives CASSFGGYQETQYF. The chain carries TRBV28 and TRBJ2-5; D call uncertain. With 3 bases removed from V and 0 bases from J, the gap between germline ends came to 8 bases. Germline V lookup: CDR1 MDHEN, CDR2 SYDVKM. The CDR3 has 14 residues.

The gene calls are TRBV29-1 and TRBJ2-7; D might be TRBD2 (5 bases). Per the germline V gene, CDR1 is SQVTM and CDR2 is ANQGSEA. V lost 0 bases to trimming and J lost 7 bases, with 13 bases between them. The CDR3 contains 13 residues. This CDR3 reads CSVEETSGGEQYF. DNA for the CDR3: TGCAGCGTTGAAGAGACCAGCGGTGGGGAGCAGTACTTC.

This clonotype occurred many times. V usage is TRBV5-1 and J usage is TRBJ2-5; the D gene is possibly TRBD1 (5 bases). V was trimmed by 4 bases and J by 4 bases, leaving 14 bases between them. The CDR3 has 14 residues. Germline CDR1 is SGHRS and CDR2 is YFSETQ. CDR3 residues: CASSETKTGETQYF. DNA for the CDR3: TGCGCCAGCAGCGAGACCAAAACAGGAGAGACCCAGTACTTC.

The chain links TRBV30 to TRBJ2-1; 8 bases agree with TRBD2. The CDR3 is 15 residues long. V gave up 0 bases and J gave up 4 bases; unmatched junction bases: 5. Germline V gene data show CDR1 as GTSNPN and CDR2 as SVGIG (reference sequence). CDR3 sequence reads: CAWSVVAGGYNEQFF. The CDR3 region has the DNA TGTGCCTGGAGTGTAGTTGCGGGGGGTTACAATGAGCAGTTCTTC.

This clonotype was observed at least ten times. The chain joins TRBV9 to TRBJ2-1, with 8 bases fitting TRBD1. The CDR3 has 16 residues. Germline CDR1 and CDR2: SGDLS and YYNGEE. V gave up 0 bases and J gave up 2 bases; unmatched junction bases: 4. The CDR3 reads CASSVGWTGTYNEQFF. The CDR3 DNA sequence: TGTGCCAGCAGCGTAGGGTGGACAGGGACCTACAATGAGCAGTTCTTC.

This clonotype was seen at least ten times. V gene TRBV7-9 combines with J gene TRBJ2-4, with 12 bases lining up with TRBD2. Germline V lookup: CDR1 SEHNR, CDR2 FQNEAQ (reference sequence). The length of the CDR3 is 19 residues. With 4 bases clipped from V and 0 bases from J, the junction kept 10 bases outside the gene matches. The CDR3 loop reads CASSWTSGDLRRAKNIQYF. CDR3 DNA sequence: TGTGCCAGCAGCTGGACTAGCGGGGATTTGAGGCGAGCCAAAAACATTCAGTACTTC.

This clonotype was seen ten or more times. The J gene is TRBJ2-1, the V gene TRBV29-1, with 15 bases lining up with TRBD2. Germline V gene sequence: CDR1 SQVTM, CDR2 ANQGSEA. This CDR3 comprises 14 residues. The ends lost 4 bases at V and 6 bases at J; junction bases unmatched: 1. The CDR3 DNA reads TGCAGCGTTGGGACTAGCGGGGGGGCCAATGAGCAGTTCTTC. Protein: CSVGTSGGANEQFF.

The gene calls are TRBV4-3 and TRBJ1-6; TRBD1 aligns across 9 bases. V gave up 0 bases and J gave up 10 bases; unmatched junction bases: 4. The CDR3 runs 15 residues. The germline V gene encodes CDR1 LGHNA and CDR2 YSLEER. CDR3: CASSQEPGTGSPLHF. CDR3 DNA: TGCGCCAGCAGCCAAGAGCCAGGGACAGGGTCACCCCTCCACTTT.

This clonotype was seen a few times. The rearrangement uses TRBV19 and TRBJ2-5, with 8 bases aligning to TRBD1. Looked up from germline, CDR1 is LNHDA and CDR2 is SQIVND (reference sequence). The length of the CDR3 is 16 residues. V was pared by 5 bases and J by 3 bases, with 11 bases of the junction left unmatched. The CDR3 nucleotides read TGTGCCAGTAGTCCCCGGACAGGGTCGGTAGAAGAGACCCAGTACTTC. This gives the protein CASSPRTGSVEETQYF.

Comment on this clonotype: A much larger clone differs by one base, so this may be a read error. The chain carries TRBV6-2 or TRBV6-3 and TRBJ1-2, with D unclear. Germline lookup yields CDR1 MNHEY and CDR2 SVGEGT. The CDR3 length is 14 residues. Trimming shortened V by 11 bases and J by 4 bases, and 20 bases separated the two germline ends. The CDR3 bases are TGTGCCGGCACCACGGGGAGGGTCGCCTATGGCTACACCTTC. Translated: CAGTTGRVAYGYTF.

This clonotype has just a few counts. In DNA, the CDR3 is TGTGCCAGCAGTCCCCTGGTAGGAACGAACACCGGGGAGCTGTTTTTT. This translates into CASSPLVGTNTGELFF. The chain carries TRBV6-2 or TRBV6-3 and TRBJ2-2; no clear D gene. In germline, CDR1 is MNHEY, CDR2 SVGEGT. Trimming removed 5 bases from V and 0 bases from J, with 13 bases in between. This CDR3 region has 16 residues.

Only a few counts were recorded for this clonotype. The chain joins TRBV9 to TRBJ2-7; no clear D. Germline V gene sequence: CDR1 SGDLS, CDR2 YYNGEE. The CDR3 contains 14 residues. The V and J ends lost 0 bases and 4 bases respectively, with 11 bases between them. CDR3 in amino acids: CASSVEPVGYEQYF. The CDR3 DNA reads TGTGCCAGCAGCGTAGAACCAGTTGGGTACGAGCAGTACTTC.